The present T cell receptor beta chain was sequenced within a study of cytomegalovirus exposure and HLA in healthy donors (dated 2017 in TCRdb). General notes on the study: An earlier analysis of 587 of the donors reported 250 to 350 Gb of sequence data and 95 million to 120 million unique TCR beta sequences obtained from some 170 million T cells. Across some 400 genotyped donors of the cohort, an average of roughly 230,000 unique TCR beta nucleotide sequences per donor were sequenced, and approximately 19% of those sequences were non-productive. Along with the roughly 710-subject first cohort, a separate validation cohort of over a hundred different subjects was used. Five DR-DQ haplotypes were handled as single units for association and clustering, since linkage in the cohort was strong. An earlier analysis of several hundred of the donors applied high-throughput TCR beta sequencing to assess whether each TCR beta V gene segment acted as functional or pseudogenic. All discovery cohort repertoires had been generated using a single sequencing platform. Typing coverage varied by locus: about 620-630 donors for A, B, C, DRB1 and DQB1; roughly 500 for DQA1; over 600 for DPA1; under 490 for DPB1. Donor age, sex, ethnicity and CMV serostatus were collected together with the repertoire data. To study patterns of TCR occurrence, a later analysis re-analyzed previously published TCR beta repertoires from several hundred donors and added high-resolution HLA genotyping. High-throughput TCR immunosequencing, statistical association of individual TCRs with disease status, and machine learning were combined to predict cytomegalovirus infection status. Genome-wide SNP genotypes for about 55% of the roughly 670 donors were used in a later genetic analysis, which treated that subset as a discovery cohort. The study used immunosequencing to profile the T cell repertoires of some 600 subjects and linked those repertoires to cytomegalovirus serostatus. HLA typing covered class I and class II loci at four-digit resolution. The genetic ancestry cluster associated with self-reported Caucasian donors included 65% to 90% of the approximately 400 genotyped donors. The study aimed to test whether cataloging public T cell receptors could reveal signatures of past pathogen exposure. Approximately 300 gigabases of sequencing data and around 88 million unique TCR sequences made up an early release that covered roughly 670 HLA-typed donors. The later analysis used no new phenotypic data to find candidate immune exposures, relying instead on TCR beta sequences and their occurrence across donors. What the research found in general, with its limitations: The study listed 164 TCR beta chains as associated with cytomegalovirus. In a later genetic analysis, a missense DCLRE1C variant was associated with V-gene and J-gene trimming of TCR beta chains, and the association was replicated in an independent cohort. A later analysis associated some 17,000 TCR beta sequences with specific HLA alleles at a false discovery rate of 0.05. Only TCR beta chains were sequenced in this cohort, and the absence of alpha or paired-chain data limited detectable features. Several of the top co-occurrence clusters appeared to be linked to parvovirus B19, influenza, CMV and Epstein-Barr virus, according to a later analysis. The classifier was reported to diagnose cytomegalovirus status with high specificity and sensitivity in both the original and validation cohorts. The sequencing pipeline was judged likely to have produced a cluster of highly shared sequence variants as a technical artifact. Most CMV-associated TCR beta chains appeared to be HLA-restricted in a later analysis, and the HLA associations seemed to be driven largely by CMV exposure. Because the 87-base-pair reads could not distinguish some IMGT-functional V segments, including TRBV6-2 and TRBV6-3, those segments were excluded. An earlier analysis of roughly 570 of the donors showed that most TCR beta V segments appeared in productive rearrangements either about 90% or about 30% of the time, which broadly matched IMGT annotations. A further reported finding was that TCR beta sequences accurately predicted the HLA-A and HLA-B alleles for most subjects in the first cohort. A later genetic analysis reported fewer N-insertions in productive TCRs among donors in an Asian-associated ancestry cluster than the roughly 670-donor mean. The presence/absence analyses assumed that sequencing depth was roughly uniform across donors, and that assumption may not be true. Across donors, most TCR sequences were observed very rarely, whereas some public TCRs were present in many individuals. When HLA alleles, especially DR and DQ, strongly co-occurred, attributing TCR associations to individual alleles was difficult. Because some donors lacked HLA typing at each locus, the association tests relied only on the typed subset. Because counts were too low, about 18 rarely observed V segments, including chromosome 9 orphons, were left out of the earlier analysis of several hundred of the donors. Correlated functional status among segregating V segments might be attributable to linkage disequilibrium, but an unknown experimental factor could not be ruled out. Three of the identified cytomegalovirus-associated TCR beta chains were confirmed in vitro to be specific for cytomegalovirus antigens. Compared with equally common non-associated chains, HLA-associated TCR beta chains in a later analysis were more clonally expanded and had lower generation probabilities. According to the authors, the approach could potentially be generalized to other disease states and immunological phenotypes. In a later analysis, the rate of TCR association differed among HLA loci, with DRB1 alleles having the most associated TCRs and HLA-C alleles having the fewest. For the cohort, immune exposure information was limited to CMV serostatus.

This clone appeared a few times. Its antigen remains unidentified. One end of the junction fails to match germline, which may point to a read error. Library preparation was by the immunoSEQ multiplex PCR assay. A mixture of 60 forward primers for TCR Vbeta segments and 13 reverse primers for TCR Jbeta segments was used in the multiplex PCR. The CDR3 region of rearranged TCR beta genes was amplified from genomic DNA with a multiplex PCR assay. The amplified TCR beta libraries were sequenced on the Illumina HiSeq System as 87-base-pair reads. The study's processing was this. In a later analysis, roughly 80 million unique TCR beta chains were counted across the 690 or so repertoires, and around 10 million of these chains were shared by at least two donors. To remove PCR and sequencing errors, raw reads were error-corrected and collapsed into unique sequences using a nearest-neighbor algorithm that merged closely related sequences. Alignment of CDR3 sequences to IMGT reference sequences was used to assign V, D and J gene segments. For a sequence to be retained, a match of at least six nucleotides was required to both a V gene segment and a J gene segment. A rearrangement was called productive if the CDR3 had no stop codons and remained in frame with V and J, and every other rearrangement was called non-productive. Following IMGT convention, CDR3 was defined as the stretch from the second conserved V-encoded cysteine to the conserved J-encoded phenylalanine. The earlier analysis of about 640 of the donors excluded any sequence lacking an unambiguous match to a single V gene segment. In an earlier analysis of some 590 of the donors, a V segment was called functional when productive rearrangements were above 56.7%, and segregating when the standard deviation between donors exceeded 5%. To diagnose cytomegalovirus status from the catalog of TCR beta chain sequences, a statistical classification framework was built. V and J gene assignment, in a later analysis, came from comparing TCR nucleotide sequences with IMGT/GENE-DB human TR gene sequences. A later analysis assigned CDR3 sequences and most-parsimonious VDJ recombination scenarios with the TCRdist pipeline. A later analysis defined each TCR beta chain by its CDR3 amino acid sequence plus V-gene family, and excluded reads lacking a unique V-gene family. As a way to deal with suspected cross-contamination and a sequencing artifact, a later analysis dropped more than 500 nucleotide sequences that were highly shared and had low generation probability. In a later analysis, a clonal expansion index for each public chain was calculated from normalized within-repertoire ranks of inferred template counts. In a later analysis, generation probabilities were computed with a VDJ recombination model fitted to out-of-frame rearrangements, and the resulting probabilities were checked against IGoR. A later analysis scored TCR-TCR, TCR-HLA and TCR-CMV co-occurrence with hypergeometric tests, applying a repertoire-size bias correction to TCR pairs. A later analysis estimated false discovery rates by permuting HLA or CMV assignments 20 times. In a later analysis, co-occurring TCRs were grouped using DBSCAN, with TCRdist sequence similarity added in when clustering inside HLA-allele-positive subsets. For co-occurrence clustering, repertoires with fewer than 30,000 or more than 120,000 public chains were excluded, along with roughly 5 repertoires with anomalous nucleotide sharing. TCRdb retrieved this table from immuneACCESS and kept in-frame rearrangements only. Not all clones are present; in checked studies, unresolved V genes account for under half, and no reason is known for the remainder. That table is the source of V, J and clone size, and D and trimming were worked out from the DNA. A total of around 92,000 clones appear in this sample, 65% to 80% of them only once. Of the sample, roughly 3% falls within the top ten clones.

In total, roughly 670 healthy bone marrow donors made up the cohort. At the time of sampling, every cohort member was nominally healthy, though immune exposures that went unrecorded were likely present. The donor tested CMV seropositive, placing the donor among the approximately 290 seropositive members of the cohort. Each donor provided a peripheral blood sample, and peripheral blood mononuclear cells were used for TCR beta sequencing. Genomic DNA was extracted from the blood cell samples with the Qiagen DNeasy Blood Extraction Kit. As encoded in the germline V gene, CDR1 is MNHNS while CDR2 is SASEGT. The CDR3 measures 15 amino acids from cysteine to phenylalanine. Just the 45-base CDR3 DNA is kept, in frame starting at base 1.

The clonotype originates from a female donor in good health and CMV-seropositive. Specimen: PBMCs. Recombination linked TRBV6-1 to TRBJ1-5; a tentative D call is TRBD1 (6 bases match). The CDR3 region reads CASSEREGRGFPSDF. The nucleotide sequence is TGTGCCAGCAGTGAGAGGGAGGGCAGGGGCTTCCCCAGCGATTTT.